The sequence of this T cell receptor (beta chain) was determined in a study of response to subunit inactivated influenza vaccine. Whole-study results and caveats: After each seasonal influenza vaccination, few new T cells are recruited, the authors suggested.

TCRdb redid the calling of the RT-PCR reads with MiXCR, one entry per CDR3 protein. The table includes 860,000 or so distinct CDR3 sequences, approximately 21% detected once. Trimming stripped 5 bases from V and 1 base from J, with 15 bases between. Germline V gene sequence: CDR1 DFQATT, CDR2 SNEGSKA (reference sequence). The CDR3 is 15 residues long. Details on this clonotype: Its target is unknown.

The sequences come from PBMCs from blood, collected 5 days after vaccination. This receptor was obtained from a man in his fifties who received an inactivated influenza vaccine. The V and J genes are TRBV20-1 and TRBJ1-5; D is ambiguous. This CDR3 is CSAGSMGRSNQPQHF. CDR3 nucleotide sequence: TGCAGTGCTGGATCGATGGGCAGAAGCAATCAGCCCCAGCATTTT.